A single sample gave rise to the 2 T cell receptor beta chains below, sequenced in a study of T-cell memory formation after mild COVID-19. TCRdb analysed the 5' RACE reads with MiXCR anew, one entry per CDR3 protein. This sample yields some 320,000 distinct CDR3 sequences, of which approximately 15% are seen a single time; approximately 20% belongs to the top ten. The sample consisted of PBMCs or a T cell subset sorted from them (not recorded which). Every receptor here comes from a man younger than 30 who had mild COVID-19 (a few samples of this study predate the infection). Cell type and time point are not known.

This clonotype has a handful of counts. The chain has TRBV7-2 and TRBJ1-1; D is ambiguous. CDR1 is SGHTA and CDR2 is FQGNSA in the germline V gene. V was shortened by 4 bases and J by 8 bases, with 11 bases between the two germline ends. CDR3 length: 12 residues. CDR3 nucleotide sequence: TGTGCCAGCAGCTCGGCTCTTCGGGAAGCTTTCTTT. It yields the protein CASSSALREAFF.

This clonotype turned up a few times. The rearrangement links TRBV5-1 to TRBJ2-2, with D possibly matching TRBD1 (5 bases). Looked up from germline, CDR1 is SGHRS and CDR2 is YFSETQ. V was trimmed by 2 bases and J by 1 base, leaving 12 bases between them. The CDR3 extends over 16 amino acids. The CDR3 region has the DNA TGCGCCAGCAGCTTCTTCTCAGGGCAGAACACCGGGGAGCTGTTTTTT. It encodes CASSFFSGQNTGELFF.